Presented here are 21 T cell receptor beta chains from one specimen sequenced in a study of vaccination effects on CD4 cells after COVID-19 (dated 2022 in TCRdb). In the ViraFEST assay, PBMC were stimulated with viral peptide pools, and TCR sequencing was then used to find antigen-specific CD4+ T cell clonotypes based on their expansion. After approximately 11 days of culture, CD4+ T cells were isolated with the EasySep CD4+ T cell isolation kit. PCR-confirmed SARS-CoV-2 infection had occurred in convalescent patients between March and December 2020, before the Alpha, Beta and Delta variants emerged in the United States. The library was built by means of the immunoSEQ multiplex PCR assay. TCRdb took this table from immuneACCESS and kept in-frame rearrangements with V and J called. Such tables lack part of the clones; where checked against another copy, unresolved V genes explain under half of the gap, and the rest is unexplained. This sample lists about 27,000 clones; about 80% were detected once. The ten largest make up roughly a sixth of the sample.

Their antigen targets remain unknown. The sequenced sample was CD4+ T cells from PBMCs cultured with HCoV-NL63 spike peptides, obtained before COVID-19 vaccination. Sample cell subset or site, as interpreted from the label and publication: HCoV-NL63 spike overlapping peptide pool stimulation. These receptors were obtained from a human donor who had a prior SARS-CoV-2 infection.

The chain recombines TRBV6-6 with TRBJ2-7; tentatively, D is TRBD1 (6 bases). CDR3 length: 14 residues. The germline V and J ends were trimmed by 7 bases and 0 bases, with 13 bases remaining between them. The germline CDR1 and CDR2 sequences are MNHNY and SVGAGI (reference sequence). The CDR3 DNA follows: TGTGCCAGCATAAGGGACATGAGCTCCTACGAGCAGTACTTC. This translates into CASIRDMSSYEQYF.

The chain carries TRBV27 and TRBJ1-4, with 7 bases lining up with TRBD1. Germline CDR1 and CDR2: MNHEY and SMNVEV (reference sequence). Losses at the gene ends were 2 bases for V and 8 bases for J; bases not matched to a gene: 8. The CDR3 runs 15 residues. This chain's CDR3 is CASSLKATGWEKLFF. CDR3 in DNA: TGTGCCAGCAGTTTAAAAGCGACAGGGTGGGAAAAACTGTTTTTT.

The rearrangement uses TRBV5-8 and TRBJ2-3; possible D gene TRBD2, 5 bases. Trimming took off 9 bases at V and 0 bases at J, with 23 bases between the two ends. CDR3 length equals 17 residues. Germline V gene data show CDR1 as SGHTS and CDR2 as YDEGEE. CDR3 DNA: TGTGCCACTACGGACGCATTTAGGACTCCTAGCACAGATACGCAGTATTTT. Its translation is CATTDAFRTPSTDTQYF.

As DNA, the CDR3 is TGCGCCAGCAGCTTGAGTGAACCACGCACAGATACGCAGTATTTT. Translated, it gives CASSLSEPRTDTQYF. The chain couples TRBV5-1 to TRBJ2-3, with D uncertain. Germline CDR1 is SGHRS and CDR2 is YFSETQ. This CDR3 has 15 residues. V shed 1 base and J shed 1 base, with 10 bases lying between them. Supplemented by reference TRBV5-1 and TRBJ2-3, the full variable domain reads KAGVTQTPRYLIKTRGQQVTLSCSPISGHRSVSWYQQTPGQGLQFLFEYFSETQRNKGNFPGRFSGRQFSNSRSEMNVSTLELGDSALYLCASSLSEPRTDTQYFGPGTRLTVL.

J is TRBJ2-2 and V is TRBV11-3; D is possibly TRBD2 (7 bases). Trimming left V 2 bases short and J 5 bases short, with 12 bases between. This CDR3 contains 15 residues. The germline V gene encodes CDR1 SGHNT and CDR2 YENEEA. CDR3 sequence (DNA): TGTGCCAGCAGCTTACGGGGGGCTCGGACCGGGGAGCTGTTTTTT. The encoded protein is CASSLRGARTGELFF.

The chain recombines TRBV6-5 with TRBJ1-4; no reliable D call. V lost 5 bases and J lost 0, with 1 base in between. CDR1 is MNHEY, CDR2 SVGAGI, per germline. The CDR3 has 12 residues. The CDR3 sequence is CASSPTNEKLFF. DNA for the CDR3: TGTGCCAGCAGTCCAACTAATGAAAAACTGTTTTTT.

The CDR3 bases are TGTGCCAGCAAGCGCATTCGGGACTCTCAGCAGTTCTTC. It translates to CASKRIRDSQQFF. The genes are TRBV2 and TRBJ2-1; tentative D call: TRBD2 (6 bases). The V gene's germline CDR1 is SNHLY and CDR2 FYNNEI. This CDR3 contains 13 residues. V shed 7 bases and J shed 11 bases, with 18 bases lying between them.

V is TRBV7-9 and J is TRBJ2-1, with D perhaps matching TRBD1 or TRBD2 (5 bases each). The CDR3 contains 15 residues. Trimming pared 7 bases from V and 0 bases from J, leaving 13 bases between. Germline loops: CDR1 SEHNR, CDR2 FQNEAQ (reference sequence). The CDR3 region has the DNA TGTGCCAGCATCCGGGGCCCGGGCTCCTACAATGAGCAGTTCTTC. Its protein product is CASIRGPGSYNEQFF.

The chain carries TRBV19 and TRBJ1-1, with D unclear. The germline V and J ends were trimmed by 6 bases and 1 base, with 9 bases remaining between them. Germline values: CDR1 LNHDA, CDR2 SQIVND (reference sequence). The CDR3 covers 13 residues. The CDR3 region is CASSVQRNTEAFF. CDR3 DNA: TGTGCCAGTAGCGTACAGAGGAACACTGAAGCTTTCTTT.

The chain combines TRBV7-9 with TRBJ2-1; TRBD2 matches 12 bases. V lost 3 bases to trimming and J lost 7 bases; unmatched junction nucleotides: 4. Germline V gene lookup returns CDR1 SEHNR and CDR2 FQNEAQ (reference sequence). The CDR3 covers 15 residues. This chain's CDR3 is CASSFLLAGGNEQFF. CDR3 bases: TGTGCCAGCAGCTTTCTTCTAGCGGGAGGGAATGAGCAGTTCTTC.

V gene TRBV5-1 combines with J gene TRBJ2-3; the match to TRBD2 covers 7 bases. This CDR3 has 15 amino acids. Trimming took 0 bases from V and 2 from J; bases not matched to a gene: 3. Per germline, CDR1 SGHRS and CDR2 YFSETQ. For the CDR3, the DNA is TGCGCCAGCAGCTTGGGACTAGCTCCCACAGATACGCAGTATTTT. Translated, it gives CASSLGLAPTDTQYF.

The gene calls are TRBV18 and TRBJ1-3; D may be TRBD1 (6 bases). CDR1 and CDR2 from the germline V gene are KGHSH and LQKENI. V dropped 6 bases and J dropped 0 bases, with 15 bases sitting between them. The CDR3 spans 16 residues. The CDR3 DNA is TGTGCCAGCTCTCAAGGACAGACGAGCTCTGGAAACACCATATATTTT. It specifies CASSQGQTSSGNTIYF.

CDR3 sequence: CASKNAPGLAGGYEQYF. CDR3 in DNA: TGTGCCAGCAAAAATGCGCCGGGACTAGCGGGAGGCTACGAGCAGTACTTC. This chain links TRBV5-4 with TRBJ2-7; 15 bases line up with TRBD2. V trimming: 6 bases; J trimming: 3 bases; junction bases outside the gene matches: 10. This CDR3 is built from 17 residues. Germline CDR1 is SGHNT and CDR2 is YYREEE (reference sequence). The full variable domain, with the rest looked up from reference TRBV5-4 and TRBJ2-7, is ETGVTQSPTHLIKTRGQQVTLRCSSQSGHNTVSWYQQALGQGPQFIFQYYREEENGRGNFPPRFSGLQFPNYSSELNVNALELDDSALYLCASKNAPGLAGGYEQYFGPGTRLTVT.

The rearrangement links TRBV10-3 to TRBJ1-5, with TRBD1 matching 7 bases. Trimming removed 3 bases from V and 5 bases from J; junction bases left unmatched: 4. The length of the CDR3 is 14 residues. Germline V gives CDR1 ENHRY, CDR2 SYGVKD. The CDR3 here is CAISDGDSYQPQHF. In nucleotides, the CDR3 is TGTGCCATCAGTGACGGGGACAGCTATCAGCCCCAGCATTTT.

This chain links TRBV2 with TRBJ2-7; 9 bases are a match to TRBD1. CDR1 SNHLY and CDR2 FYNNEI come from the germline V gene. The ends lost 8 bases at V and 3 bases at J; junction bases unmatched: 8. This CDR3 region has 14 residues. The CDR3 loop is CASGRGQGLYEQYF. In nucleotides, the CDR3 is TGTGCCAGCGGACGGGGACAGGGTCTCTACGAGCAGTACTTC.

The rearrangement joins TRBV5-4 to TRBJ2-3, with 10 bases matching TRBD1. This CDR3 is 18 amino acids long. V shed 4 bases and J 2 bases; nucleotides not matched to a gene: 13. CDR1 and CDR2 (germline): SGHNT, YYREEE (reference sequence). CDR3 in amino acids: CASSAGTGAIEDTDTQYF. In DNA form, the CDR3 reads TGTGCCAGCAGCGCCGGGACAGGGGCTATAGAAGACACAGATACGCAGTATTTT.

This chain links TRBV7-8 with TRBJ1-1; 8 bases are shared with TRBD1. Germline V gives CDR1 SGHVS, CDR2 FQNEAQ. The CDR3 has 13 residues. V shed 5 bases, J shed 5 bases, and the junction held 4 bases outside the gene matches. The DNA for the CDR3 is TGTGCCAGCAGCACACAGGGGGGAACTGAAGCTTTCTTT. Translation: CASSTQGGTEAFF. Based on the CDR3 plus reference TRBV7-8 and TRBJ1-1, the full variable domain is GAGVSQSPRYKVAKRGQDVALRCDPISGHVSLFWYQQALGQGPEFLTYFQNEAQLDKSGLPSDRFFAERPEGSVSTLKIQRTQQEDSAVYLCASSTQGGTEAFFGQGTRLTVV.

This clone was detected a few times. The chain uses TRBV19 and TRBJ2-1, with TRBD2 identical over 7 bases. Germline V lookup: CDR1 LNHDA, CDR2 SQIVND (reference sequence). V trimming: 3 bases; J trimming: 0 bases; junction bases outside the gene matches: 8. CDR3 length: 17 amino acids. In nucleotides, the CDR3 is TGTGCCAGTAGTATCTTGGTTGGCGGGGGCTCCTACAATGAGCAGTTCTTC. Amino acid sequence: CASSILVGGGSYNEQFF.

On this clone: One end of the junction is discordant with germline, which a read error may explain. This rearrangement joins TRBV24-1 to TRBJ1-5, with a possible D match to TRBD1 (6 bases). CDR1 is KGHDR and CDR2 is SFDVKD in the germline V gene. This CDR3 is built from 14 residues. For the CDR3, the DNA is TGTGCCCCCAGAGGTGCAGGGGTGGATCAGCCCCAGCATTTT. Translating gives CAPRGAGVDQPQHF.

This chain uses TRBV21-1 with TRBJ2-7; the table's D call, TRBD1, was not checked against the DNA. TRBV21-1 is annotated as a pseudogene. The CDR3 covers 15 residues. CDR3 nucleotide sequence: TGTGCCAGCAGCAACGGAGGGGACAGGGTACCCTTAGAGTACTTC. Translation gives CASSNGGDRVPLEYF.

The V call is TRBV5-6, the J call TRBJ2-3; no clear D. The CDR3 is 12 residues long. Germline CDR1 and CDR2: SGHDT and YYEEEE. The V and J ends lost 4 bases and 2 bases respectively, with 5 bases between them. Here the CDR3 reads CASSLNTDTQYF. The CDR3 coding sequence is TGTGCCAGCAGCCTGAACACAGATACGCAGTATTTT.